A single sample is the source of the 23 T cell receptor beta chains below, sequenced in a study of T cell repertoires in cytomegalovirus infection (dated by TCRdb to between 2017 and 2020). These reads were obtained on an Illumina HiSeq 1500. TCRdb reanalyzed the raw reads on its own, using fastp at Q25 for trimming and MiXCR for clone calling, and kept in-frame beta chains. One record per CDR3 amino acid sequence lists the most common genes and DNA. The sample table holds 250,000 to 300,000 distinct CDR3 sequences, of which about 17% were seen once. Approximately 44% of the sample is held by the ten biggest clonotypes. Sequenced material: CD8+ T cells from PBMCs. Every receptor here comes from a human donor in good health (CMV status not recorded). Some clones in this sample may be carry-over from other donors' samples.

This clonotype has a count of ten or more. The rearrangement links TRBV7-2 to TRBJ2-5; D possibly corresponds to TRBD2 (5 bases). CDR1 and CDR2 (germline): SGHTA, FQGNSA. Trimming pared 6 bases from V and 2 bases from J, leaving 28 bases between. The CDR3 is made up of 19 amino acids. CDR3 amino acids: CASSSTLIGPLEDQETQYF. The DNA of the CDR3 is TGTGCCAGCAGTTCAACACTTATCGGACCACTGGAGGATCAAGAGACCCAGTACTTC.

The chain joins TRBV28 to TRBJ2-7; maybe TRBD2 (7 bases). The CDR3 runs to 16 residues. Germline lookup yields CDR1 MDHEN and CDR2 SYDVKM. Trimming removed 3 bases from V and 6 bases from J, with 21 bases in between. CDR3 in DNA: TGTGCCAGCAGTTTTCTAGAGGGGGGGGGGATTGGCGAGCAGTACTTC. Translated, it gives CASSFLEGGGIGEQYF.

This clonotype was seen ten or more times. The chain carries TRBV12-3 or TRBV12-4 and TRBJ1-1, with TRBD1 identical over 7 bases. The CDR3 spans 11 residues. The J segment lost 11 bases and the V segment lost 7 bases, leaving 7 bases of the junction unmatched. The CDR3 sequence: CASTLTGFAFF. CDR3 coding DNA: TGTGCCAGCACCCTGACAGGGTTTGCTTTCTTT.

About this clonotype itself: At one end, the junction sequence differs from germline, possibly due to a read error. The rearrangement uses TRBV7-4 and TRBJ1-2, with TRBD1 matching 8 bases. CDR3 size: 17 residues. Germline V gene sequence: CDR1 SGHVT, CDR2 SQSDAQ. CDR3: CTSSLVPRTGRSYGYTF. The CDR3 DNA reads TGTACCAGCAGCTTAGTACCCCGGACAGGGCGATCCTATGGCTACACCTTC.

The chain employs TRBV7-9 and TRBJ2-2, with TRBD1 matching 9 bases. Unmatched junction bases numbered 4, after V lost 1 base and J lost 1 base. CDR1 SEHNR and CDR2 FQNEAQ come from the germline V gene (reference sequence). The CDR3 has 17 residues. Here the CDR3 reads CASSLEGTGQNTGELFF. The CDR3, as DNA: TGTGCCAGCAGCTTAGAGGGGACAGGGCAGAACACCGGGGAGCTGTTTTTT. The full variable domain, rest sourced from reference TRBV7-9 and TRBJ2-2, is DTGVSQNPRHKITKRGQNVTFRCDPISEHNRLYWYRQTLGQGPEFLTYFQNEAQLEKSRLLSDRFSAERPKGSFSTLEIQRTEQGDSAMYLCASSLEGTGQNTGELFFGEGSRLTVL.

This clonotype was detected many times. The CDR3 loop is CASSLEDRGLDEQYF. DNA of the CDR3: TGTGCCAGCAGCTTAGAGGACAGGGGGCTCGACGAGCAGTACTTC. The chain combines TRBV7-2 with TRBJ2-7; 11 nucleotides align to TRBD1. The J segment lost 5 bases and the V segment lost 1 base, leaving 4 bases of the junction unmatched. This CDR3 is built from 15 residues. Germline V gives CDR1 SGHTA, CDR2 FQGNSA. Full variable domain (missing parts from reference TRBV7-2 and TRBJ2-7): GAGVSQSPSNKVTEKGKDVELRCDPISGHTALYWYRQSLGQGLEFLIYFQGNSAPDKSGLPSDRFSAERTGGSVSTLTIQRTQQEDSAVYLCASSLEDRGLDEQYFGPGTRLTVT.

V is TRBV6-2 or TRBV6-3 and J is TRBJ2-7; D remains unclear. Germline CDR1 and CDR2: MNHEY and SVGEGT. With 0 bases removed from V and 0 bases from J, the gap between germline ends came to 18 bases. The CDR3 is 18 amino acids. The CDR3 region has the DNA TGTGCCAGCAGTTACTCAAGCGACTGGCGAACCTCCTCCTACGAGCAGTACTTC. This encodes CASSYSSDWRTSSYEQYF.

This chain uses TRBV11-2 with TRBJ1-2, with TRBD1 identical over 8 bases. Trimming took 8 bases from V and 5 from J; bases not matched to a gene: 7. The CDR3 has 13 amino acids. The V gene's germline CDR1 is SGHAT and CDR2 FQNNGV. Here the CDR3 DNA reads TGTGCCAGCGTGCGGACAGGGTATTATGGCTACACCTTC. It specifies CASVRTGYYGYTF.

In this sample, this clonotype turned up a few times. The CDR3 protein is CASSLSAGLRSLHF. The DNA of the CDR3 is TGTGCCAGCAGCTTGTCGGCCGGGTTGCGGTCCCTCCACTTT. This sequence joins TRBV5-6 and TRBJ1-6, with D uncertain. Germline V gene data show CDR1 as SGHDT and CDR2 as YYEEEE. V was cut by 1 base and J by 14 bases, with 16 bases left in between. CDR3 size: 14 residues.

This clonotype was picked up many times. The J gene is TRBJ2-3, the V gene TRBV25-1; D is uncertain. The ends were cut back, 7 bases at V and 2 bases at J, with 10 bases in the middle. The CDR3 totals 13 residues. Germline-derived CDR1 and CDR2 are MGHDK and SYGVNS. The CDR3 DNA sequence: TGTGCCAGCACGGCAGAACTCACAGATACGCAGTATTTT. This translates into CASTAELTDTQYF.

This clonotype was seen more than once but under ten times. The chain combines TRBV14 with TRBJ2-5; D assignment may be TRBD1 or TRBD2 (5 bases each). V was shortened by 1 base and J by 5 bases, with 17 bases between the two germline ends. Germline loops: CDR1 SGHDN, CDR2 FVKESK. This CDR3 comprises 16 residues. CDR3: CASSQGSNGAWETQYF. The CDR3 bases are TGTGCCAGCAGCCAAGGTTCTAACGGGGCTTGGGAGACCCAGTACTTC.

The chain carries TRBV20-1 and TRBJ2-2; 13 bases match TRBD2. V shed 5 bases, J shed 7 bases, and the junction held 13 bases outside the gene matches. This CDR3 has 17 amino acids. From germline, CDR1 is DFQATT and CDR2 SNEGSKA (reference sequence). The CDR3 region is CSAPSPGLAGFVGELFF. CDR3 coding DNA: TGCAGTGCTCCAAGCCCGGGACTAGCGGGGTTTGTCGGGGAGCTGTTTTTT.

This clonotype showed up just a few times. The chain couples TRBV6-2 or TRBV6-3 to TRBJ2-7; TRBD2 is a possible D gene (5 bases). The CDR3 has 16 amino acids. V dropped 3 bases and J dropped 0 bases, with 15 bases sitting between them. Germline V gene data show CDR1 as MNHEY and CDR2 as SVGEGT. CDR3 sequence (DNA): TGTGCCAGCAGTTATGCAGGAGGTAGGAGCTCCTACGAGCAGTACTTC. It is translated as CASSYAGGRSSYEQYF.

This clonotype was detected a few times. The junction departs from germline at one end; a sequencing error may be responsible. The gene calls are TRBV7-6 and TRBJ2-5, with 9 bases lining up with TRBD1. Germline values: CDR1 SGHVS, CDR2 FNYEAQ. This CDR3 region has 13 residues. The CDR3, as DNA: TGTGCCAGCAGCCTTGGGACAGGGAGCGGGACTCACTTC. Its protein product is CASSLGTGSGTHF.

V gene TRBV11-2 combines with J gene TRBJ2-3; 9 bases align to TRBD2. Trimming cost V 5 bases and J 0 bases; bases outside gene matches: 6. This CDR3 comprises 16 residues. Germline values: CDR1 SGHAT, CDR2 FQNNGV. The CDR3 DNA reads as TGTGCCAGCAGCCGGCGGGGGGGCCTTAGCACAGATACGCAGTATTTT. It yields the protein CASSRRGGLSTDTQYF.

The chain couples TRBV28 to TRBJ1-2; 10 bases fit TRBD1. Trimming cost V 4 bases and J 6 bases; bases outside gene matches: 2. This CDR3 spans 13 amino acids. Looked up from germline, CDR1 is MDHEN and CDR2 is SYDVKM. CDR3 loop: CASSWGTGDGYTF. The CDR3 coding sequence is TGTGCCAGCAGTTGGGGGACAGGGGATGGCTACACCTTC.

This clonotype has a count of ten or more. The germline gene is not matched at one end of the junction; a read error may be the cause. The V gene is TRBV7-6, the J gene TRBJ2-3; 14 bases agree with TRBD2. The CDR3 loop spans 15 amino acids. Germline V lookup: CDR1 SGHVS, CDR2 FNYEAQ. CDR3 sequence (DNA): TGTGCTAGCAGCCCGACTAGCGGGGGGGTAAATACGCAGTATTTT. This gives the protein CASSPTSGGVNTQYF.

This clonotype appeared many times. The chain combines TRBV12-3 or TRBV12-4 with TRBJ2-7; 7 bases are a match to TRBD2. V lost 4 bases to trimming and J lost 6 bases; unmatched junction nucleotides: 9. The CDR3 extends over 14 amino acids. CDR3 sequence (DNA): TGTGCCAGCAGTTCGAGCGGGGACCTGGGCGAGCAGTACTTC. Amino acids: CASSSSGDLGEQYF.

The rearrangement joins TRBV4-1 to TRBJ2-6; no clear D gene. This CDR3 has 16 residues. Germline V gene sequence: CDR1 MGHRA, CDR2 YSYEKL. V was clipped by 4 bases and J by 1 base, with 11 bases between them. In DNA, the CDR3 is TGCGCCAGCAGCCCCGAAGAAGTTTCTGGGGCCAACGTCCTGACTTTC. Encoded protein: CASSPEEVSGANVLTF.

This clonotype showed up just once. This chain's CDR3 is CASSIHPGAGTEAFF. The CDR3 coding sequence is TGTGCCAGTAGTATTCACCCGGGGGCTGGCACTGAAGCTTTCTTT. The chain combines TRBV19 with TRBJ1-1; D might be TRBD1 (6 bases). V was shortened by 3 bases and J by 4 bases, with 15 bases between the two germline ends. Germline-derived CDR1 and CDR2 are LNHDA and SQIVND (reference sequence). The CDR3 consists of 15 residues.

V is TRBV4-1 and J is TRBJ2-7, with a weak D call TRBD2 (5 bases). In germline, CDR1 is MGHRA, CDR2 YSYEKL. The V end lost 4 bases, the J end lost 2 bases, and 15 bases lay between the germline ends. This CDR3 has 15 residues. CDR3 sequence (DNA): TGCGCCAGCAGCCCTCTGCCGGACTCGACCTACGAGCAGTACTTC. The encoded protein is CASSPLPDSTYEQYF.

V and J are TRBV14 and TRBJ1-1; D is unclear. Trimming cost V 2 bases and J 6 bases, with 16 bases left between them. This CDR3 is built from 15 residues. Germline CDR1 is SGHDN and CDR2 is FVKESK. DNA of the CDR3: TGTGCCAGCAGCCAACTTCCTACTGGATTGCCTGAAGCTTTCTTT. Its translation is CASSQLPTGLPEAFF.

The chain couples TRBV29-1 to TRBJ2-3; D possibly corresponds to TRBD1 (6 bases). The CDR3 spans 13 residues. V lost 0 bases and J lost 3, with 7 bases in between. Per the germline V gene, CDR1 is SQVTM and CDR2 is ANQGSEA. The CDR3 DNA is TGCAGCGTTGAAGAAACAGGGACAGATACGCAGTATTTT. This encodes CSVEETGTDTQYF.